A selection of T cell receptor beta chains follows, all from one sample in a study of T cell responses to AZD1222 COVID-19 vaccine. The protocol was immunoSEQ multiplex PCR, while the TCRdb copy is restricted to in-frame clones and leaves out a portion. The table records 30,000 to 35,000 clones, more than 75% of them present only once. The sample here was peripheral blood, taken 28 days after the second AZD1222 dose. The origin of the receptors is an adult who received the AZD1222 COVID-19 vaccine. CDR3s include the opening cysteine and the closing phenylalanine or tryptophan. A D gene is named only where the DNA matches it firmly. Part of the rows lack a size; the others show once, few, many or a class for expanded clones.

V,J,size,D,CDR3,DNA
TRBV18,TRBJ1-4,NA,NA,CASSPTGGYEKLFF,TGTGCCAGCTCACCGACAGGAGGTTACGAAAAACTGTTTTTT
TRBV5-4,TRBJ1-2,NA,NA,CASYHSRDGNYGYTF,TGTGCCAGCTACCATTCCCGGGACGGCAACTATGGCTACACCTTC
TRBV4-3,TRBJ2-7,NA,TRBD1,CASSQGVGQNYEQYF,TGCGCCAGCAGCCAAGGGGTGGGACAGAACTACGAGCAGTACTTC
TRBV5-4,TRBJ1-6,few,TRBD1,CASSPDRGLDNSPLHF,TGTGCCAGCAGCCCGGACAGGGGGCTGGATAATTCACCCCTCCACTTT
TRBV3-1/TRBV3-2,TRBJ1-2,NA,NA,CASSQGAGPRGVYGYTF,TGTGCCAGCAGCCAAGGCGCCGGGCCTCGGGGAGTCTATGGCTACACCTTC
TRBV28,TRBJ1-3,NA,NA,CASSLRQSGNTIYF,TGTGCCAGCAGCCTAAGACAGTCTGGAAACACCATATATTTT
TRBV10-3,TRBJ1-5,NA,TRBD1,CAISGAGGNNQPQHF,TGTGCCATCAGTGGGGCAGGGGGCAACAATCAGCCCCAGCATTTT
TRBV2,TRBJ1-1,NA,NA,CASSEQGNTEAFF,TGTGCCAGCAGTGAACAGGGAAACACTGAAGCTTTCTTT
TRBV27,TRBJ2-1,NA,TRBD2,CASHHLAGGRGEQFF,TGTGCCAGTCACCACCTAGCGGGGGGGCGGGGTGAGCAGTTCTTC
TRBV7-2,TRBJ1-6,NA,TRBD1,CASSARTGKNSPLHF,TGTGCCAGCAGCGCAAGGACAGGGAAGAATTCACCCCTCCACTTT
TRBV11-2,TRBJ2-2,NA,NA,CASSLGGGRNTGELFF,TGTGCCAGCAGCTTAGGTGGGGGGAGGAACACCGGGGAGCTGTTTTTT
TRBV6-1,TRBJ1-5,few,NA,CASSEMDIPNQPQHF,TGTGCCAGCAGTGAAATGGACATTCCAAATCAGCCCCAGCATTTT
TRBV6-2/TRBV6-3,TRBJ2-3,NA,NA,CASSYFRDTQYF,TGTGCCAGCAGTTACTTCCGGGATACGCAGTATTTT
TRBV12-3/TRBV12-4,TRBJ1-6,NA,NA,CASSSIGSSLHF,TGTGCCAGCAGTTCTATTGGGAGTTCCCTCCACTTT
TRBV7-3,TRBJ2-2,once,NA,CASSLNAAGELFF,TGTGCCAGCAGCTTAAATGCTGCCGGGGAGCTGTTTTTT
TRBV10-3,TRBJ2-5,once,NA,CAISELGQTQETQYF,TGTGCCATCAGTGAGTTAGGACAGACGCAAGAGACCCAGTACTTC
TRBV3-1/TRBV3-2,TRBJ2-2,NA,NA,CASSQGTGELFF,TGTGCCAGCAGCCAAGGAACCGGGGAGCTGTTTTTT
TRBV7-3,TRBJ2-2,once,NA,CASSPGPQLGELFF,TGTGCCAGCAGCCCGGGACCCCAGCTCGGGGAGCTGTTTTTT
TRBV5-1,TRBJ2-7,NA,NA,CASSLEGRVGEQYF,TGCGCCAGCAGCTTGGAGGGCAGGGTTGGCGAGCAGTACTTC
TRBV5-1,TRBJ2-1,once,NA,CASRQPPANEQFF,TGCGCCAGCAGACAACCCCCCGCCAATGAGCAGTTCTTC
TRBV5-5,TRBJ2-7,NA,TRBD1,CASSWGQASYEQYF,TGTGCCAGCAGCTGGGGACAGGCCTCCTACGAGCAGTACTTC
TRBV2,TRBJ1-4,NA,TRBD1,CASGKTGGREKLFF,TGTGCCAGCGGAAAGACAGGGGGTCGGGAAAAACTGTTTTTT
TRBV7-9,TRBJ1-2,NA,NA,CASSLSRGARVVGYTF,TGTGCCAGCAGCTTATCACGGGGGGCAAGGGTGGTTGGCTACACCTTC
TRBV30,TRBJ1-6,NA,NA,CAWSVVFSPLHF,TGTGCCTGGAGTGTCGTGTTTTCACCCCTCCACTTT
TRBV4-2,TRBJ1-5,NA,NA,CASSQVSTANQPQHF,TGTGCCAGCAGCCAAGTCAGCACCGCCAATCAGCCCCAGCATTTT
TRBV7-2,TRBJ1-2,NA,NA,CASSYGGQGYGYTF,TGTGCCAGCAGCTACGGGGGGCAAGGCTATGGCTACACCTTC
TRBV18,TRBJ1-2,NA,NA,CASSPTGPNYGYTF,TGTGCCAGCTCACCAACGGGCCCCAACTATGGCTACACCTTC
TRBV7-3,TRBJ1-2,NA,TRBD1,CASSATAGGVIGYTF,TGTGCCAGCAGCGCCACCGCAGGGGGAGTAATCGGCTACACCTTC
TRBV5-4,TRBJ2-4,few,NA,CASSLGGWLDKNIQYF,TGTGCCAGCAGCTTGGGGGGGTGGTTGGACAAAAACATTCAGTACTTC
TRBV7-9,TRBJ1-6,NA,TRBD1,CASSQDRARYNSPLHF,TGTGCCAGCAGCCAGGACAGGGCCCGCTATAATTCACCCCTCCACTTT
TRBV28,TRBJ1-5,NA,NA,CATYQAASNQPQHF,TGTGCCACCTATCAGGCCGCGAGCAATCAGCCCCAGCATTTT
TRBV7-2,TRBJ2-3,NA,NA,CASSLVRLSADTQYF,TGTGCCAGCAGCTTAGTGCGGTTAAGCGCAGATACGCAGTATTTT
TRBV7-2,TRBJ1-4,NA,NA,CASSLVGNEKLFF,TGTGCCAGCAGCTTAGTTGGTAATGAAAAACTGTTTTTT
TRBV4-3,TRBJ2-1,NA,TRBD2,CASSQTSGGANEQFF,TGCGCCAGCAGCCAAACTAGCGGGGGGGCCAATGAGCAGTTCTTC
TRBV7-9,TRBJ2-6,NA,NA,CAGSAAGANVLTF,TGTGCCGGGTCGGCGGCAGGGGCCAACGTCCTGACTTTC
TRBV18,TRBJ2-7,NA,TRBD1,CASSLDGTGGMGEQYF,TGTGCCAGCTCGCTCGACGGGACAGGGGGTATGGGCGAGCAGTACTTC
TRBV6-5,TRBJ2-3,NA,NA,CASKQQGRDTQYF,TGTGCCAGCAAACAACAGGGTCGAGATACGCAGTATTTT
TRBV4-2,TRBJ2-3,NA,NA,CASSQVLQGSWDTQYF,TGTGCCAGCAGCCAGGTCCTCCAGGGTTCGTGGGATACGCAGTATTTT
TRBV5-1,TRBJ1-4,NA,TRBD1,CASSLDRATEKLFF,TGCGCCAGCAGTCTCGACAGGGCGACTGAAAAACTGTTTTTT
TRBV11-2,TRBJ2-1,NA,TRBD2,CASRPFEGLAPEQFF,TGTGCCAGCAGACCTTTTGAGGGACTAGCACCCGAGCAGTTCTTC
TRBV5-1,TRBJ2-5,NA,TRBD1,CASSSGQGDQETQYF,TGCGCCAGCAGCTCCGGACAGGGCGATCAAGAGACCCAGTACTTC
TRBV7-8,TRBJ2-3,NA,NA,CASSREIGAQYF,TGTGCCAGCAGCCGCGAGATAGGCGCGCAGTATTTT
TRBV6-1,TRBJ1-2,NA,NA,CASSEDRLAYGYTF,TGTGCCAGCAGTGAGGACAGATTAGCCTATGGCTACACCTTC
TRBV4-2,TRBJ1-4,NA,NA,CASSQKGVATNEKLFF,TGTGCCAGCAGCCAAAAAGGGGTCGCAACTAATGAAAAACTGTTTTTT
TRBV11-2,TRBJ2-7,NA,NA,CASSFQGYEQYF,TGTGCCAGCAGCTTTCAGGGTTACGAGCAGTACTTC
TRBV5-1,TRBJ2-3,NA,NA,CASSLVRTDTQYF,TGCGCCAGCAGCTTGGTTCGCACAGATACGCAGTATTTT
TRBV10-3,TRBJ1-5,NA,NA,CAISESAGNQPQHF,TGTGCCATCAGTGAGTCGGCAGGGAATCAGCCCCAGCATTTT
TRBV20-1,TRBJ1-5,NA,NA,CSASSGSNQPQHF,TGCAGTGCTAGTTCGGGCAGCAATCAGCCCCAGCATTTT
TRBV4-3,TRBJ1-3,NA,NA,CASSPHASSGNTIYF,TGCGCCAGCAGCCCTCACGCCTCGTCTGGAAACACCATATATTTT
TRBV4-3,TRBJ1-2,NA,NA,CASSQDRERGYTF,TGCGCCAGCAGCCAAGACAGGGAACGTGGCTACACCTTC